This TCR beta chain was documented in a study of shared clonotypes between healthy human individuals. The naive CD8 population came from CD45RO-negative cells selected for CCR7, without terminally differentiated effector memory CD45RA+ cells. Using immunoSEQ multiplex PCR, the repertoire was profiled, and TCRdb retains in-frame clones only, with some absent. The sample has about 2 million clones; just under 95% are singletons. This clone occurred once. One junction end does not reproduce the germline sequence, and a read error may be involved. The sequenced sample was naive CD8+ T cells sorted from blood. The source of this sequence is a young man in good health.

The CDR3 region has the DNA TGTGCCAGCAGCGGGACAGCCTCTGTCAATGAGCCCCAGCATTTT. It translates to CASSGTASVNEPQHF. The chain uses TRBV6-1 and TRBJ1-5; 7 bases match TRBD1. There are 15 residues in the CDR3. Germline CDR1 is MNHNS and CDR2 is SASEGT.